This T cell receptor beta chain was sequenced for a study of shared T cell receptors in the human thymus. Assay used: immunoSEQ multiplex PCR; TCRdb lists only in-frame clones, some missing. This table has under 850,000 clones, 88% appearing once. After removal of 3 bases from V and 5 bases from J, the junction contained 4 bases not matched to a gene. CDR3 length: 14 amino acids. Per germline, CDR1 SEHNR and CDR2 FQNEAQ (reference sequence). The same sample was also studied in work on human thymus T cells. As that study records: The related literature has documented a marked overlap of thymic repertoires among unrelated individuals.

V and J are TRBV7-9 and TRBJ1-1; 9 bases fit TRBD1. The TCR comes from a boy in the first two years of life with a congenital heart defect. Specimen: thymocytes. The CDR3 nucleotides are TGTGCCAGCAGCTTGGGGACAGGGCAGACTGAAGCTTTCTTT. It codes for CASSLGTGQTEAFF.